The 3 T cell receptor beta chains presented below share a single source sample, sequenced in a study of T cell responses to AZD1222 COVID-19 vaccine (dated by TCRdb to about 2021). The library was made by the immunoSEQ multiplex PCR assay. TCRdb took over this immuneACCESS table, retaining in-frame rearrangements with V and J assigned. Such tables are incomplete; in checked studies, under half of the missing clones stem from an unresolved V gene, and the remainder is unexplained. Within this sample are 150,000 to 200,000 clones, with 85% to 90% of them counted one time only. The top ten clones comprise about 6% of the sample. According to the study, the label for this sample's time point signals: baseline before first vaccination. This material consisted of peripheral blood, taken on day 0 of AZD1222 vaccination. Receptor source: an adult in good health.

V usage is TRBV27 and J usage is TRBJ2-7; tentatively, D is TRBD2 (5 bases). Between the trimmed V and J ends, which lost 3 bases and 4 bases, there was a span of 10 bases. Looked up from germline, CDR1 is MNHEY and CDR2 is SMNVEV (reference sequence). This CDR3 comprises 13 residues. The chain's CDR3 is CASSLTGIYEQYF. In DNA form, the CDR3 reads TGTGCCAGCAGTTTGACGGGGATATACGAGCAGTACTTC.

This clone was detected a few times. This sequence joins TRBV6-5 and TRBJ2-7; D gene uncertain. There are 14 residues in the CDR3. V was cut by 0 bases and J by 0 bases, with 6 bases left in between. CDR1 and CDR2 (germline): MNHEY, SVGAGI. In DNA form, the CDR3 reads TGTGCCAGCAGTTACTCGGGAAGCTCCTACGAGCAGTACTTC. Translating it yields CASSYSGSSYEQYF.

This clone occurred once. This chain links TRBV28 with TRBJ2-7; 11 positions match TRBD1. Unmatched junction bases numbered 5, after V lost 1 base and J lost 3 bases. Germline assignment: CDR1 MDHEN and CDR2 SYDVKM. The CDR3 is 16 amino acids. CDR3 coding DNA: TGTGCCAGCAGTTTATATAGAGGGACAGGGGGCTACGAGCAGTACTTC. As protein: CASSLYRGTGGYEQYF.